These 9 T cell receptor beta chains were all obtained from the same sample, sequenced in a study of blood T cell repertoires in COVID-19. Measured with immunoSEQ multiplex PCR; TCRdb has only the in-frame clones, and not every one. The sample holds more than 300,000 clones, 88% seen once. The specimen sequenced was peripheral blood. The receptors were gathered from a woman in her sixties or seventies with COVID-19, enrolled during active disease.

The V call is TRBV7-2, the J call TRBJ2-1, with 11 bases matching TRBD1. The CDR3 contains 15 residues. From germline, CDR1 is SGHTA and CDR2 FQGNSA. Trimming at V came to 7 bases and at J to 4 bases, leaving 6 bases not matched to a gene. The CDR3 is CASNPDRGLYNEQFF. The CDR3 DNA reads TGTGCCAGCAACCCGGACAGGGGGCTTTACAATGAGCAGTTCTTC. Looking up the rest from reference TRBV7-2 and TRBJ2-1 gives the full variable domain: GAGVSQSPSNKVTEKGKDVELRCDPISGHTALYWYRQSLGQGLEFLIYFQGNSAPDKSGLPSDRFSAERTGGSVSTLTIQRTQQEDSAVYLCASNPDRGLYNEQFFGPGTRLTVL.

The chain uses TRBV6-1 and TRBJ2-3; D may be TRBD2 (5 bases). The ends were cut back, 0 bases at V and 6 bases at J, with 19 bases in the middle. The CDR3 has 17 residues. Germline V gene data show CDR1 as MNHNS and CDR2 as SASEGT. This CDR3 is CASSEALRALRTDTQYF. CDR3 DNA: TGTGCCAGCAGTGAAGCGCTGAGGGCCCTAAGAACCGATACGCAGTATTTT.

This clone was detected only a few times. This sequence joins TRBV5-8 and TRBJ1-2, with D uncertain. CDR1 and CDR2 from the germline V gene are SGHTS and YDEGEE. The V end lost 4 bases, the J end lost 8 bases, and 18 bases lay between the germline ends. The CDR3 runs to 14 residues. The CDR3 here is CASSPGVPVFGYTF. The CDR3 DNA sequence: TGTGCCAGCAGCCCCGGAGTCCCGGTATTCGGCTACACCTTC.

The V gene is TRBV2, the J gene TRBJ2-6; TRBD1 matches 8 bases. Germline assignment: CDR1 SNHLY and CDR2 FYNNEI. The CDR3 length is 16 residues. V gave up 2 bases and J gave up 4 bases; unmatched junction bases: 4. The CDR3 loop is CASSERTGGGANVLTF. The CDR3 DNA is TGTGCCAGCAGTGAACGAACAGGGGGAGGGGCCAACGTCCTGACTTTC.

This clone has only a few counts. The J gene is TRBJ1-1, the V gene TRBV5-1, with D perhaps TRBD1 (6 bases). CDR1 and CDR2 (germline): SGHRS, YFSETQ. Trimming shortened V by 4 bases and J by 3 bases, and 19 bases separated the two germline ends. There are 16 residues in the CDR3. This CDR3 reads CASSPGSSGADTEAFF. CDR3 in DNA: TGCGCCAGCAGCCCAGGGAGTTCAGGGGCGGACACTGAAGCTTTCTTT.

This chain connects TRBV10-2 to TRBJ2-7, with 12 bases aligning to TRBD2. V lost 3 bases, J lost 0 bases, and 18 bases stayed unmatched. The CDR3 loop spans 21 amino acids. CDR1 and CDR2 (germline): WSHSY, SAAADI. This CDR3 reads CASSDPLWFLAGGKSSYEQYF. The CDR3 DNA follows: TGCGCCAGCAGTGACCCACTTTGGTTCCTAGCGGGGGGGAAAAGCTCCTACGAGCAGTACTTC.

V gene TRBV27 combines with J gene TRBJ2-7; D is possibly TRBD1 (5 bases). The CDR3 consists of 13 residues. Germline values: CDR1 MNHEY, CDR2 SMNVEV (reference sequence). V was trimmed by 5 bases and J by 0 bases, leaving 8 bases between them. In DNA form, the CDR3 reads TGTGCCAGCAGTCTAGGGGCCTCCTACGAGCAGTACTTC. Protein product: CASSLGASYEQYF.

The CDR3 protein is CSASHGSNTEAFF. The CDR3 DNA follows: TGCAGTGCTAGTCACGGGTCAAACACTGAAGCTTTCTTT. This rearrangement joins TRBV20-1 to TRBJ1-1; D is uncertain. Germline V gene data show CDR1 as DFQATT and CDR2 as SNEGSKA (reference sequence). The CDR3 length is 13 residues. The V and J ends lost 3 bases and 2 bases respectively, with 10 bases between them.

The chain combines TRBV9 with TRBJ2-1, with 8 bases lining up with TRBD1. After removal of 0 bases from V and 7 bases from J, the junction contained 3 bases not matched to a gene. Germline V gene data show CDR1 as SGDLS and CDR2 as YYNGEE. This CDR3 is 14 amino acids long. Here the CDR3 DNA reads TGTGCCAGCAGCGTAGGGACAGGGAATAATGAGCAGTTCTTC. Protein sequence: CASSVGTGNNEQFF.